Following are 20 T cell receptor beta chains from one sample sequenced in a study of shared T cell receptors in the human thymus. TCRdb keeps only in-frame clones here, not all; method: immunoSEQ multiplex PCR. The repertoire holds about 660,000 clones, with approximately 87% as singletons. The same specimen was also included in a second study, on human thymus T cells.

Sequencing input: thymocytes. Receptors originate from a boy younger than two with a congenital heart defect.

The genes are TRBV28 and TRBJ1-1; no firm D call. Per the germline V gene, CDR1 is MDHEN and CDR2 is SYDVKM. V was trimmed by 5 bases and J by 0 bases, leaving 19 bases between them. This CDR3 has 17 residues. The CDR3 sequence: CASSPPDTVPMNTEAFF. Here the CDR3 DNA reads TGTGCCAGCAGTCCCCCCGACACAGTCCCCATGAACACTGAAGCTTTCTTT.

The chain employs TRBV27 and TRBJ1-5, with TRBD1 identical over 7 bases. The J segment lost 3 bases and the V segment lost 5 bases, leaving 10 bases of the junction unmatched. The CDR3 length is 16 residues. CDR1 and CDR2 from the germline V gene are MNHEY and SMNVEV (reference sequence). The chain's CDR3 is CASSTRQGENNQPQHF. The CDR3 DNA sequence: TGTGCCAGCAGTACCCGACAGGGAGAAAACAATCAGCCCCAGCATTTT.

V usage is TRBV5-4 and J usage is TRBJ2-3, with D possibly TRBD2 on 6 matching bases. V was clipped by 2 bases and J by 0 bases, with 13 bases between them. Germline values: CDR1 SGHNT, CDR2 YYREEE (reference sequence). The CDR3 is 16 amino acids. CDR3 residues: CASSLRARDSTDTQYF. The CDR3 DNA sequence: TGTGCCAGCAGCTTACGGGCGCGGGATAGCACAGATACGCAGTATTTT.

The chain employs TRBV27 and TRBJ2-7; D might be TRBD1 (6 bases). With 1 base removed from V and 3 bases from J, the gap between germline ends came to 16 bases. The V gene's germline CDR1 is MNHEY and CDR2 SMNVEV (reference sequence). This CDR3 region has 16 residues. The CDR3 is CASSLYVRRDNYEQYF. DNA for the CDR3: TGTGCCAGCAGTTTATACGTACGCCGGGACAACTACGAGCAGTACTTC.

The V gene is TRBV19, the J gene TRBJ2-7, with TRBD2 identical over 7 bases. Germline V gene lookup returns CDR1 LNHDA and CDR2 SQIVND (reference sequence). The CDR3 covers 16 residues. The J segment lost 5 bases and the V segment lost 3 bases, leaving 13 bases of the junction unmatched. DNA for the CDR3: TGTGCCAGTAGTATCTCTTCGAGGGAGGGACTTGACGAGCAGTACTTC. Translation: CASSISSREGLDEQYF.

CDR3 loop: CASSPRLAGGPGIQYF. Written as DNA, the CDR3 is TGTGCCAGCAGTCCCCGACTAGCGGGAGGCCCGGGCATTCAGTACTTC. The gene calls are TRBV28 and TRBJ2-4; 13 positions agree with TRBD2. Germline CDR1 is MDHEN and CDR2 is SYDVKM. The CDR3 spans 16 residues. After removal of 5 bases from V and 9 bases from J, the junction contained 10 bases not matched to a gene. The entire variable domain, with the rest obtained from reference TRBV28 and TRBJ2-4, is as follows: DVKVTQSSRYLVKRTGEKVFLECVQDMDHENMFWYRQDPGLGLRLIYFSYDVKMKEKGDIPEGYSVSREKKERFSLILESASTNQTSMYLCASSPRLAGGPGIQYFGAGTRLSVL.

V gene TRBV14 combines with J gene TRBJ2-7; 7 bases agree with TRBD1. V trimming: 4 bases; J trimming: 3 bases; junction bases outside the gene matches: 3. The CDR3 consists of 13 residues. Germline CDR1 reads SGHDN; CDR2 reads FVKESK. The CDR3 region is CASSLGTVYEQYF. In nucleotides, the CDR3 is TGTGCCAGCAGCCTTGGGACAGTCTACGAGCAGTACTTC.

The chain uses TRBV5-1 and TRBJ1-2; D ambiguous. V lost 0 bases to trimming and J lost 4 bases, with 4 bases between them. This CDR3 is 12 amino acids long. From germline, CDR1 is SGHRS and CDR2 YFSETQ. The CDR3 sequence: CASSLEAYGYTF. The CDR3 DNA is TGCGCCAGCAGCTTGGAAGCCTATGGCTACACCTTC.

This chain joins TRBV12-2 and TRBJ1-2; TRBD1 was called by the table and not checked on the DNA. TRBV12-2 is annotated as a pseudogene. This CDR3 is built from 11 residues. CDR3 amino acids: CASRFSYGYTF. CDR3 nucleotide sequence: TGTGCAAGTCGCTTCAGTTATGGCTACACCTTC.

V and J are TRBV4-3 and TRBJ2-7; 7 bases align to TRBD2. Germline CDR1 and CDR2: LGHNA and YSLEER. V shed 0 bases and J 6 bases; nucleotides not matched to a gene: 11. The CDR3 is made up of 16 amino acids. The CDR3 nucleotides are TGCGCCAGCAGCCAAGATCCGGCTAGCGGCTCGGGCGAGCAGTACTTC. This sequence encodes CASSQDPASGSGEQYF.

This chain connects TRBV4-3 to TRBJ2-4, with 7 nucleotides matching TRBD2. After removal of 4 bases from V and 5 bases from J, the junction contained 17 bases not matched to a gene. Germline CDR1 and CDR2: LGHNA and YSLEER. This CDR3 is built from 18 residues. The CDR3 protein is CASSPRGGSGDEENIQYF. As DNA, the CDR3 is TGCGCCAGCAGCCCCCGGGGCGGGAGTGGGGACGAGGAAAACATTCAGTACTTC.

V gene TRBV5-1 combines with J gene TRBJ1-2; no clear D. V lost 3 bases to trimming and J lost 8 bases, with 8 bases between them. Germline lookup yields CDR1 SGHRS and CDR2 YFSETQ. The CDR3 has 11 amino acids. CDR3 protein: CASSSRWGYTF. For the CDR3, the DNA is TGCGCCAGCAGCTCACGGTGGGGCTACACCTTC.

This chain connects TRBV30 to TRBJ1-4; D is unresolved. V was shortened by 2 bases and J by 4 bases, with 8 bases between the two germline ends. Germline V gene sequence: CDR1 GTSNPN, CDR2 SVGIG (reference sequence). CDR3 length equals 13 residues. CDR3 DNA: TGTGCCTGGAGTTGCCAGGATAATGAAAAACTGTTTTTT. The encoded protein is CAWSCQDNEKLFF.

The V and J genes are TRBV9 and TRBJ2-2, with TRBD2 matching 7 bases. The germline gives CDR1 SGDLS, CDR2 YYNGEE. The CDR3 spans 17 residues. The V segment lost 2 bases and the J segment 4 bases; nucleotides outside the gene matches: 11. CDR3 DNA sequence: TGTGCCAGCAGCGTCCAAGCTAGACTAGCTACCACCGGGGAGCTGTTTTTT. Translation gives CASSVQARLATTGELFF.

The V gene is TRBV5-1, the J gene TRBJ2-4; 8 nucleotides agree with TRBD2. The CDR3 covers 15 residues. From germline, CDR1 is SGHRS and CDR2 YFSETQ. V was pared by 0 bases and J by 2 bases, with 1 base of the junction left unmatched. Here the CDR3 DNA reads TGCGCCAGCAGCTTGGAGCGGGAGACCAAAAACATTCAGTACTTC. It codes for CASSLERETKNIQYF.

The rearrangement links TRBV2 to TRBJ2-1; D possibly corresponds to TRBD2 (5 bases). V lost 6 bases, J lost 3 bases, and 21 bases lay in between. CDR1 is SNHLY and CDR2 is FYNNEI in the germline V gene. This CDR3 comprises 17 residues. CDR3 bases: TGTGCCAGCAGGCCCTCAGAACAGCTTGAGGGCTACAATGAGCAGTTCTTC. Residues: CASRPSEQLEGYNEQFF. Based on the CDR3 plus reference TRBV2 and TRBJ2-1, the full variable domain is EPEVTQTPSHQVTQMGQEVILRCVPISNHLYFYWYRQILGQKVEFLVSFYNNEISEKSEIFDDQFSVERPDGSNFTLKIRSTKLEDSAMYFCASRPSEQLEGYNEQFFGPGTRLTVL.

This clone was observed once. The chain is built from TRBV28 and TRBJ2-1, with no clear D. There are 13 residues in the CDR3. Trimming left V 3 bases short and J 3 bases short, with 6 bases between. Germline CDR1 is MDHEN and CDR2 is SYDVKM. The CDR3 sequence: CASSFPFYNEQFF. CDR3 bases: TGTGCCAGCAGTTTTCCTTTCTACAATGAGCAGTTCTTC. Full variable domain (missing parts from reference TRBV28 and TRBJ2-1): DVKVTQSSRYLVKRTGEKVFLECVQDMDHENMFWYRQDPGLGLRLIYFSYDVKMKEKGDIPEGYSVSREKKERFSLILESASTNQTSMYLCASSFPFYNEQFFGPGTRLTVL.

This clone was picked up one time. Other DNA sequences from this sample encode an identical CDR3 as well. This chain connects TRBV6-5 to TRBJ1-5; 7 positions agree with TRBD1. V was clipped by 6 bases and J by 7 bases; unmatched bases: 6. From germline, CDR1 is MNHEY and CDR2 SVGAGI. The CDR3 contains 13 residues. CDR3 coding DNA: TGTGCCAGCAGCAGGACAGGAGGCCAGCCCCAGCATTTT. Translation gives CASSRTGGQPQHF.

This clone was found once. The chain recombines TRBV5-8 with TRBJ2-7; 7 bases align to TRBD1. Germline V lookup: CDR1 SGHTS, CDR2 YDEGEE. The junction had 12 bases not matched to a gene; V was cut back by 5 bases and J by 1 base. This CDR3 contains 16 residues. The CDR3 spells CASSTSGGQVSYEQYF. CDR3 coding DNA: TGTGCCAGCAGTACTAGTGGAGGACAGGTTTCCTACGAGCAGTACTTC.

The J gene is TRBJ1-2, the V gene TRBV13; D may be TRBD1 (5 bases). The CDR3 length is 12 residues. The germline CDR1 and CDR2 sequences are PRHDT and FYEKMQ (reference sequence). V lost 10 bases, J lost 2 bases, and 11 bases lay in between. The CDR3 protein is CATVDSNYGYTF. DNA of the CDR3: TGTGCCACCGTTGACAGCAACTATGGCTACACCTTC.